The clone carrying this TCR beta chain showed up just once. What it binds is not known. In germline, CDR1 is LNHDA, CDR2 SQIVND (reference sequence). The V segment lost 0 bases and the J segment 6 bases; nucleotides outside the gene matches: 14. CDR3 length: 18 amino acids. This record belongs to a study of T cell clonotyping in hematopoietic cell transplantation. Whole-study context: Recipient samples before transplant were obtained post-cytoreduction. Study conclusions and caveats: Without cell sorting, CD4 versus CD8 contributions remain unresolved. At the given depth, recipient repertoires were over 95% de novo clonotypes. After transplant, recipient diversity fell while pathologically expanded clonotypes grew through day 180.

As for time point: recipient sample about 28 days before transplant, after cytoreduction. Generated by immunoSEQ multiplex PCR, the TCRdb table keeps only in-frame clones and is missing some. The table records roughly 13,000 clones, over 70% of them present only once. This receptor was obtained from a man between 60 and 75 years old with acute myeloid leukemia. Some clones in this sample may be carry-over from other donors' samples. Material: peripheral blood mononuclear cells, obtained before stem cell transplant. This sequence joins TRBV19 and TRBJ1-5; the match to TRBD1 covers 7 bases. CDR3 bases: TGTGCCAGTAGTATAGAGGGAAGGGGGCACGGTCCATCTCAGCCCCAGCATTTT. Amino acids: CASSIEGRGHGPSQPQHF.